What follows is one TCR beta chain and its context. Its antigen is undetermined. Germline loops: CDR1 MNHEY, CDR2 SVGAGI. With 8 bases removed from V and 3 bases from J, the gap between germline ends came to 13 bases. The CDR3 runs to 13 residues. PCR employed 60 Vbeta and 13 Jbeta primers. Repertoires were generated with immunoSEQ multiplex PCR, while TCRdb's copy carries only in-frame clones and drops some. Of about 160,000 clones listed, approximately 85% are singletons. This specimen comes from a study of cytomegalovirus exposure and HLA in healthy donors. Study outcomes and limitations: In vitro, three CMV-associated chains proved specific for CMV antigens.

This receptor was identified in a man aged 18 to 30 in good health and CMV-seropositive. The chain couples TRBV6-5 to TRBJ1-1; a possible D gene is TRBD1 (5 bases). Source material: PBMCs. The CDR3 here is CASVSGDHTEAFF. The CDR3 nucleotides read TGTGCCAGCGTATCGGGGGACCACACTGAAGCTTTCTTT.